The present T cell receptor (beta chain) was sequenced within a study of cytomegalovirus exposure and HLA in healthy donors. PCR was performed using 60 Vbeta and 13 Jbeta primers. Original handling: In a later analysis, approximately 80 million unique TCR beta chains included roughly 11 million shared by two or more donors. Assay: immunoSEQ multiplex PCR; the TCRdb copy retains only in-frame clones and omits some. V and J calls and clone size come straight from that table; D and trimming were deduced from the DNA. The sample lists about 160,000 clones; 55% to 80% were seen once. This clone came up a few times. Antigen: not known. This CDR3 has 10 amino acids. The germline V and J ends were trimmed by 8 bases and 8 bases, with 9 bases remaining between them. Germline V gene lookup returns CDR1 ENHRY and CDR2 SYGVKD. Regarding the study as a whole: Researchers left out some V segments, among them TRBV6-2 and TRBV6-3, as indistinguishable. It was reported in a later analysis that an Asian-associated ancestry cluster showed fewer N-insertions than the 666-donor mean.

The specimen was PBMCs. The sequence came from a woman in her sixties or seventies in good health and CMV-seropositive. The V call is TRBV10-3, the J call TRBJ1-1, with D unclear. The CDR3 DNA sequence: TGTGCCATCGGAGGGTCCGAAGCTTTCTTT. Translation: CAIGGSEAFF.